What follows is one T cell receptor beta chain and its context. Its antigen is undetermined. This sample was included in a study of long-term antiretroviral therapy in people with HIV. Regarding the study as a whole: Blood, drawn from 2004 to 2017, may reflect older ART regimens. Narrower CDR3 length ranges marked HIV repertoires relative to controls. Dominance of pre-ART expanded clones persisted, fluctuating and often declining after ART.

Germline V lookup: CDR1 LNHNV, CDR2 YYDKDF (reference sequence). V dropped 2 bases and J dropped 4 bases, with 14 bases sitting between them. CDR3 length: 15 amino acids. At survey level, the immunoSEQ assay was run in its v3.0 version. Libraries were prepared by immunoSEQ multiplex PCR; TCRdb keeps only in-frame clonotypes and omits some of them. Of about 40,000 clones detected, around 83% appear once; the ten largest clones hold 6.2%. This chain uses TRBV15 with TRBJ2-5; D may be TRBD1 or TRBD2 (5 bases each). The source was unsorted PBMCs, collected 1 year after starting antiretroviral therapy. The sequence was collected from a man younger than 35 with HIV. The CDR3 DNA reads as TGTGCCACCAGCAGATCACAACGGGGCCCAGAGACCCAGTACTTC. Encoded protein: CATSRSQRGPETQYF.